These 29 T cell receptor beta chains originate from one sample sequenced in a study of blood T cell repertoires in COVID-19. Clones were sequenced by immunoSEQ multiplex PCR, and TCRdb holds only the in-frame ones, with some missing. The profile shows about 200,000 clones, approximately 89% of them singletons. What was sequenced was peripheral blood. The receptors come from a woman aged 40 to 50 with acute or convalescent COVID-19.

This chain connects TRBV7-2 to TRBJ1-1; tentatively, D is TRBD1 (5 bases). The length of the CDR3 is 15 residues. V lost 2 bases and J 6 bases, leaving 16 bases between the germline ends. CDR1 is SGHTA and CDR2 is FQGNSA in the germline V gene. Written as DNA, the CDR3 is TGTGCCAGCAGCTTATTAGGGACGGGAGGTGCTGAAGCTTTCTTT. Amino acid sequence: CASSLLGTGGAEAFF. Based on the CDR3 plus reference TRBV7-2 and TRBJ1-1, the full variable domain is GAGVSQSPSNKVTEKGKDVELRCDPISGHTALYWYRQSLGQGLEFLIYFQGNSAPDKSGLPSDRFSAERTGGSVSTLTIQRTQQEDSAVYLCASSLLGTGGAEAFFGQGTRLTVV.

In DNA form, the CDR3 reads TGTGCCAGCAGCTTAGGGGGACTAGCCGAGACCCAGTACTTC. It codes for CASSLGGLAETQYF. This chain uses TRBV7-9 with TRBJ2-5; TRBD2 matches at 9 bases. This CDR3 is 14 amino acids long. Looked up from germline, CDR1 is SEHNR and CDR2 is FQNEAQ (reference sequence). The V and J ends lost 1 base and 5 bases, in that order; junction bases with no gene match: 2.

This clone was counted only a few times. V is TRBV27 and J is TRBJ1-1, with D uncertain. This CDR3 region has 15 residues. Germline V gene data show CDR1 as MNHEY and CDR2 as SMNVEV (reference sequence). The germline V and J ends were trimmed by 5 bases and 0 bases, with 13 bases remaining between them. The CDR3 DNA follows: TGTGCCAGCAGTCCTCCCGGGGTGATGAACACTGAAGCTTTCTTT. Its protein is CASSPPGVMNTEAFF.

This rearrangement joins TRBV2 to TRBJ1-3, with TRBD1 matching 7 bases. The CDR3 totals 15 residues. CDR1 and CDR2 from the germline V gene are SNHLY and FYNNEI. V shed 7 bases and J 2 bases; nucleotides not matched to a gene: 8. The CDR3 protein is CASNPGQAPGNTIYF. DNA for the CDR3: TGTGCCAGCAACCCCGGACAGGCTCCTGGAAACACCATATATTTT. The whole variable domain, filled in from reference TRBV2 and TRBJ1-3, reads EPEVTQTPSHQVTQMGQEVILRCVPISNHLYFYWYRQILGQKVEFLVSFYNNEISEKSEIFDDQFSVERPDGSNFTLKIRSTKLEDSAMYFCASNPGQAPGNTIYFGEGSWLTVV.

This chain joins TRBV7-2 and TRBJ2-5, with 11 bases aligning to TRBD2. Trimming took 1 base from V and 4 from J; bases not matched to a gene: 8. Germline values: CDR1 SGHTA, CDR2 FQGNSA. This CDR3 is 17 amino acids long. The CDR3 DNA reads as TGTGCCAGCAGCTTAGGGGTAGCGGGGGGGCTAGGAGAGACCCAGTACTTC. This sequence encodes CASSLGVAGGLGETQYF.

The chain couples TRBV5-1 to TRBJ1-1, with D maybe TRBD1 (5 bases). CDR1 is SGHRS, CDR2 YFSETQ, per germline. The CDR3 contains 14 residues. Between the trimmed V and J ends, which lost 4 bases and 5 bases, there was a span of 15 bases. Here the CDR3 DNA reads TGCGCCAGCAGCCTCCAGGGCCTGCGGACTGAAGCTTTCTTT. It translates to CASSLQGLRTEAFF.

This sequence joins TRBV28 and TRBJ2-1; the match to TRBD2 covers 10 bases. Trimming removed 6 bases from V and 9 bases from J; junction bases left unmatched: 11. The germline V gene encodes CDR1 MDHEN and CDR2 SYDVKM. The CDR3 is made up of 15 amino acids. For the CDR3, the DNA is TGTGCCAGCAGCCTGAATAGCGGGGGGACGGGTGAGCAGTTCTTC. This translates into CASSLNSGGTGEQFF.

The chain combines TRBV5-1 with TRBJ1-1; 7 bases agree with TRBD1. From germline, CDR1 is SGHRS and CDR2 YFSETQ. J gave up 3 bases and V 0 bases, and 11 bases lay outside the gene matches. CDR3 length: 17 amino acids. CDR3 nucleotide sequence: TGCGCCAGCAGCTTGGCCCCACAGGGGCGATTGGACACTGAAGCTTTCTTT. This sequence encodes CASSLAPQGRLDTEAFF.

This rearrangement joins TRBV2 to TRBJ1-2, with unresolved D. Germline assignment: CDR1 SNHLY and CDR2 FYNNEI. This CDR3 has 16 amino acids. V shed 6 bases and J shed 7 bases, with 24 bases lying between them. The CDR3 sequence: CASRKVKGSGRGGYTF. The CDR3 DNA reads TGTGCCAGCAGAAAAGTAAAAGGGAGTGGTAGAGGTGGCTACACCTTC.

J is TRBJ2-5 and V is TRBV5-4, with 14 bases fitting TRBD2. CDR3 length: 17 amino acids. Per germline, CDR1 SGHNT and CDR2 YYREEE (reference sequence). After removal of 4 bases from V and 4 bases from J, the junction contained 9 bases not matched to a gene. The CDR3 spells CASSAGLAGGRLETQYF. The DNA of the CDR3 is TGTGCCAGCAGCGCCGGACTAGCGGGGGGACGCCTAGAGACCCAGTACTTC.

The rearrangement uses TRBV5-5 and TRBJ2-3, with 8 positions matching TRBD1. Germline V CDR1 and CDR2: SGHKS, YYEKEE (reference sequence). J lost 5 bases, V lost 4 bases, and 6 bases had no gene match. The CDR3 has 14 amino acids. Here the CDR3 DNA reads TGTGCCAGCAGCCTGAGGGACAGGCAAGATACGCAGTATTTT. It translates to CASSLRDRQDTQYF.

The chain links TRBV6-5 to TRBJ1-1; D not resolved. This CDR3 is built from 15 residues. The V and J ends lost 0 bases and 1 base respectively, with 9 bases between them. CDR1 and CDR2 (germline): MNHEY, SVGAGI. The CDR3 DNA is TGTGCCAGCAGTTACTCTGGCAGTGCGAACACTGAAGCTTTCTTT. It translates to CASSYSGSANTEAFF.

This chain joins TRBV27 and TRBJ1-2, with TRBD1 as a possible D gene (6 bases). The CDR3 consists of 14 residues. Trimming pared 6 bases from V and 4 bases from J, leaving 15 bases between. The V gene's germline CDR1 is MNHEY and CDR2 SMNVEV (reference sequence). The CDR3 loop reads CASRPGTTAYGYTF. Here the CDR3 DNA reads TGTGCCAGCAGACCCGGGACAACCGCCTATGGCTACACCTTC.

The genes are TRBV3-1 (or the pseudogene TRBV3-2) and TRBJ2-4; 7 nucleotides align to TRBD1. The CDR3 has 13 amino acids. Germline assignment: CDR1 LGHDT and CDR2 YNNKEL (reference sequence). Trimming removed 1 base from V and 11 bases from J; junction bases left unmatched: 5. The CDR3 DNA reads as TGTGCCAGCAGCCAAGGCCAAGGGGGCGTTCAGTACTTC. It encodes CASSQGQGGVQYF.

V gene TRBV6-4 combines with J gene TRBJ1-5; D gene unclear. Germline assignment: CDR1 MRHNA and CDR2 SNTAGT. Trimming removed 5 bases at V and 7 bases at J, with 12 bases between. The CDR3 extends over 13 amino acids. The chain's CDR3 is CASSTESEQPQHF. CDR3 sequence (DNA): TGTGCCAGCAGTACAGAGTCCGAGCAGCCCCAGCATTTT.

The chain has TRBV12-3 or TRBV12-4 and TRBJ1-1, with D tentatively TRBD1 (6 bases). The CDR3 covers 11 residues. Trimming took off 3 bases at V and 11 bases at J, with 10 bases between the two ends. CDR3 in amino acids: CASSFDRGAFF. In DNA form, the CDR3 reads TGTGCCAGCAGTTTTGATAGGGGGGCTTTCTTT.

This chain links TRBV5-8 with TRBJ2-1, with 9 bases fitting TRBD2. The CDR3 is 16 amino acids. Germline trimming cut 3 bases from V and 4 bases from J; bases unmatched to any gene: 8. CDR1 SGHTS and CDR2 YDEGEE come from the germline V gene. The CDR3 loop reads CASSSTGGGEYNEQFF. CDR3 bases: TGTGCCAGCAGCTCGACCGGCGGGGGGGAGTACAATGAGCAGTTCTTC.

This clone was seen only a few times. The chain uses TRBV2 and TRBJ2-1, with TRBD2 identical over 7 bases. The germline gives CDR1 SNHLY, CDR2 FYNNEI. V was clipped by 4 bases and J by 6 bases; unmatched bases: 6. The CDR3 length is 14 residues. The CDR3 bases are TGTGCCAGCAGTGTCCGGGGGGAAGGCAATGAGCAGTTCTTC. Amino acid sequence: CASSVRGEGNEQFF.

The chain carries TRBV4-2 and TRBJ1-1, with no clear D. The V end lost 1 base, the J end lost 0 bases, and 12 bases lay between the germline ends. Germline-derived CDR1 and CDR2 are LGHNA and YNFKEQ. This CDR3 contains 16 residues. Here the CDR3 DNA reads TGTGCCAGCAGCCAAGTCTTGAGCGCCCTGAACACTGAAGCTTTCTTT. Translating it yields CASSQVLSALNTEAFF.

The CDR3 DNA reads as TGTGCCAGCAGCTCTCAGGGGGCGGTCGGGGAGCTGTTTTTT. Protein: CASSSQGAVGELFF. The rearrangement joins TRBV7-2 to TRBJ2-2; 8 positions match TRBD1. The CDR3 consists of 14 residues. Germline lookup yields CDR1 SGHTA and CDR2 FQGNSA. J gave up 7 bases and V 4 bases, and 5 bases lay outside the gene matches.

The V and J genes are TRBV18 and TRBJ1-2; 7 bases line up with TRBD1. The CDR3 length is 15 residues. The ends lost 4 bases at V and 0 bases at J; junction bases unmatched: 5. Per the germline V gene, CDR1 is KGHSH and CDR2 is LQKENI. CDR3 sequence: CASSLRDSSNYGYTF. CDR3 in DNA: TGTGCCAGCTCACTAAGGGACAGCTCTAACTATGGCTACACCTTC.

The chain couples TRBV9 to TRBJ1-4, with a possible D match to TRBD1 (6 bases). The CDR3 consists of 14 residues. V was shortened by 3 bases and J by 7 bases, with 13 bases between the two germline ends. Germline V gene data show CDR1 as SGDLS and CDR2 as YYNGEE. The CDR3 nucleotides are TGTGCCAGCAGCGAACAGGGTTTGGGTGAAAAACTGTTTTTT. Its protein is CASSEQGLGEKLFF.

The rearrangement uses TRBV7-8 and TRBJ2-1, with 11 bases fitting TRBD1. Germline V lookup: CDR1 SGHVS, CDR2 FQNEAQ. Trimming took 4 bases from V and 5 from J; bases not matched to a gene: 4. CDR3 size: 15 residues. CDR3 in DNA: TGTGCCAGCAGCTGGACAGGGGGCGTCCACAATGAGCAGTTCTTC. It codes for CASSWTGGVHNEQFF.

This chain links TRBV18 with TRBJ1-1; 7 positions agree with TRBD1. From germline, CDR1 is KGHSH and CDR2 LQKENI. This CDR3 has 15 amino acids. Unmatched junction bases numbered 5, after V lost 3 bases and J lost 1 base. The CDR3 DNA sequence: TGTGCCAGCTCACCGCCGGACAGGCGGAACACTGAAGCTTTCTTT. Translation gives CASSPPDRRNTEAFF.

The CDR3 loop is CASSQSHGEKLFF. As DNA, the CDR3 is TGCGCCAGCAGTCAATCCCACGGGGAAAAACTGTTTTTT. The rearrangement links TRBV23-1 to TRBJ1-4, with D hard to call. TRBV23-1 is designated an ORF whose function remains uncertain. CDR3 length equals 13 residues. V shed 0 bases and J shed 8 bases, with 7 bases lying between them.

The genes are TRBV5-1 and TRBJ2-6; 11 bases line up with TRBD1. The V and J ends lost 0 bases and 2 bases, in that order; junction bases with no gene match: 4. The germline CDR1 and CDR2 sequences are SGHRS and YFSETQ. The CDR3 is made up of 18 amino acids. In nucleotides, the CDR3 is TGCGCCAGCAGCTTGGTTGGACAGGGGGCGCCTGGGGCCAACGTCCTGACTTTC. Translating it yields CASSLVGQGAPGANVLTF.

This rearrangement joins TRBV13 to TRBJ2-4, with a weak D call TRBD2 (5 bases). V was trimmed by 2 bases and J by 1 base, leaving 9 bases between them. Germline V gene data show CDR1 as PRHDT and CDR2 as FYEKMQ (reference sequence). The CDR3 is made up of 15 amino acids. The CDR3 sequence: CASSLNRGAKNIQYF. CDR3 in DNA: TGTGCCAGCAGCTTAAACAGAGGGGCCAAAAACATTCAGTACTTC. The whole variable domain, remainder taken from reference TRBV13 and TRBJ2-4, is AAGVIQSPRHLIKEKRETATLKCYPIPRHDTVYWYQQGPGQDPQFLISFYEKMQSDKGSIPDRFSAQQFSDYHSELNMSSLELGDSALYFCASSLNRGAKNIQYFGAGTRLSVL.

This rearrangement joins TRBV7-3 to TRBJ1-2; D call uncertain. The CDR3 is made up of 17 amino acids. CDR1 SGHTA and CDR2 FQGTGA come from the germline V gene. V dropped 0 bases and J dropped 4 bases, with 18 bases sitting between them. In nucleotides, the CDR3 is TGTGCCAGCAGCTTAACACCGACAACCACACCAATCTATGGCTACACCTTC. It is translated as CASSLTPTTTPIYGYTF.

DNA for the CDR3: TGTGCCAGCAAGCAGTACGCGGTTGGAGCCTACGAGCAGTACGTC. It codes for CASKQYAVGAYEQYV. The V call is TRBV6-5, the J call TRBJ2-7; D not certain. Between the trimmed V and J ends, which lost 7 bases and 2 bases, there was a span of 18 bases. The CDR3 sequence is 15 residues long. Germline V lookup: CDR1 MNHEY, CDR2 SVGAGI.